The T cell receptor beta chain under discussion was sequenced for a study of regulatory T cells in long-lasting Graves disease. HTBI primers from iRepertoire and Arm-PCR of CDR3 regions yielded the TCR beta libraries. In the original analysis: Identification yielded 62 TRBV and some 15 TRBJ segments across samples. TCRdb itself ran the multiplex PCR reads through MiXCR, one entry per CDR3 protein. TCRdb's processing, not the study's, gives the V and J calls here. The sample has about 350,000 distinct CDR3 sequences, roughly 16% seen once. This clonotype was counted many times. Per germline, CDR1 SGHTA and CDR2 FQGNSA. This CDR3 has 16 residues. Trimming pared 5 bases from V and 7 bases from J, leaving 24 bases between. The sample's time point: newly diagnosed GD, antithyroid drugs for less than 3 months. Following extraction of RNA from PBMCs, that RNA was used to make the TCR library. The data also belong to a second study, concerning T cells in Graves' hyperthyroidism and ophthalmopathy. In that study: Recently diagnosed hyperthyroidism of less than 2 months' duration affected patients aged 18 to 65.

This receptor was obtained from a young woman with Graves disease. This sequence joins TRBV7-2 and TRBJ2-7, with D hard to call. The sample was peripheral blood mononuclear cells (PBMCs), taken at new diagnosis, from a patient treated with antithyroid drugs. The CDR3 DNA follows: TGTGCCAGCAGCCCCCCCTTATATCCACCTACATGGGAGCAGTACTTC. This translates into CASSPPLYPPTWEQYF.